This TCR beta chain was sequenced in a study of blood T cell repertoires in COVID-19. Libraries were prepared by immunoSEQ multiplex PCR; TCRdb keeps only in-frame clonotypes and omits some of them. The repertoire holds approximately 270,000 clones, with roughly 88% as singletons. The CDR3 has 15 amino acids. Per the germline V gene, CDR1 is SGHTA and CDR2 is FQGTGA. The V and J ends lost 5 bases and 1 base, in that order; junction bases with no gene match: 4. The J gene is TRBJ2-1, the V gene TRBV7-3, with TRBD1 matching over 8 bases. The sequence came from a woman aged 25 to 39 who had recovered from COVID-19. The sample comprised PBMCs or T cells enriched from blood (not recorded which). The CDR3, as DNA: TGTGCCAGCAGCCCGGACAGGGCGTCCTACAATGAGCAGTTCTTC. This encodes CASSPDRASYNEQFF.